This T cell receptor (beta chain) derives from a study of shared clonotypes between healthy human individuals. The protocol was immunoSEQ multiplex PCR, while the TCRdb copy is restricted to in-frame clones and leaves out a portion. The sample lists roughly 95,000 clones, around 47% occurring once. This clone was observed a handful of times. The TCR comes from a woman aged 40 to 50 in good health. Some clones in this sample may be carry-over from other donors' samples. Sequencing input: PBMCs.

This CDR3 is CASSVDGPESQYF. The CDR3 bases are TGTGCCAGCAGCGTAGATGGCCCGGAGTCGCAGTATTTT. The J gene is TRBJ2-3, the V gene TRBV9; D is unresolved. Trimming removed 0 bases from V and 10 bases from J, with 12 bases in between. The CDR3 has 13 amino acids. In germline, CDR1 is SGDLS, CDR2 YYNGEE. The full variable domain, its missing parts supplied by reference TRBV9 and TRBJ2-3, is DSGVTQTPKHLITATGQRVTLRCSPRSGDLSVYWYQQSLDQGLQFLIQYYNGEERAKGNILERFSAQQFPDLHSELNLSSLELGDSALYFCASSVDGPESQYFGPGTRLTVL.